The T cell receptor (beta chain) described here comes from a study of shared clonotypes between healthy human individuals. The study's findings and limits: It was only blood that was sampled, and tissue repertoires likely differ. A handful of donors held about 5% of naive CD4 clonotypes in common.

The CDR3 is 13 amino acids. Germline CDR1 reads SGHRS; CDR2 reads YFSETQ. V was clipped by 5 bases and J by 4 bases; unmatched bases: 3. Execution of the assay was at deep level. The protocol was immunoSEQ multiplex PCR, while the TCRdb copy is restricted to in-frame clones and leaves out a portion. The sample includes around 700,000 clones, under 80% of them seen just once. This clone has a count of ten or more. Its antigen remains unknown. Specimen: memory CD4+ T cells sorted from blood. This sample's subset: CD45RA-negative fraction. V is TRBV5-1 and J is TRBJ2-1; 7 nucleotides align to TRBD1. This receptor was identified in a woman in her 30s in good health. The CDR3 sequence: CASSKGQYNEQFF. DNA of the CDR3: TGCGCCAGCAGTAAGGGACAGTACAATGAGCAGTTCTTC.